Here is one TCR beta chain with its context. Unique molecular identifiers featured in how the TCRbeta library was prepared. TCRdb reanalysed the PCR reads using MiXCR and keeps one entry per CDR3 protein. Altogether approximately 350,000 distinct CDR3 sequences are present, approximately 10% being singletons, with the ten largest covering around 2.3%. The data derive from a study of T-cell reconstitution after alpha-beta-depleted transplantation in children. The material was PBMCs from the stem cell graft donor, obtained from the stem cell graft. The clonotype was recovered from a human donor who donated a stem cell graft to a child with acute lymphoblastic leukemia.

The CDR3: CASSYLQGGETQYF. Here the CDR3 DNA reads TGTGCCAGCAGCTACCTACAGGGGGGAGAGACCCAGTACTTC. The chain has TRBV11-2 and TRBJ2-5, with TRBD1 identical over 8 bases. The CDR3 has 14 residues. In germline, CDR1 is SGHAT, CDR2 FQNNGV. Unmatched junction bases numbered 5, after V lost 4 bases and J lost 4 bases.